The rows below give T cell receptor beta chains drawn from one sample of a study of radiotherapy plus CTLA-4 blockade in lung cancer. The protocol was immunoSEQ multiplex PCR, while the TCRdb copy is restricted to in-frame clones and leaves out a portion. The table shows tens of thousands of clones, with approximately 76% occurring only once. The sequencing here drew on peripheral blood, taken from a patient treated with radiotherapy plus ipilimumab. The receptors derive from a human donor with non-small cell lung cancer whose response to radiotherapy plus ipilimumab could not be evaluated. Some clones in this sample may be carry-over from other donors' samples. The CDR3 runs from the conserved cysteine through the conserved F or W. Clone sizes are given selectively: once, few, many, or a class where the clone is expanded.

TRBJ2-2,once,TRBV27,CASSLRDRGDTGELFF
TRBJ2-3,-,TRBV9,CASSVAPSGGPRGTQYF
TRBJ2-7,few,TRBV7-8,CASSSWDRAYEQYF
TRBJ1-1,-,TRBV19,CASSIPTVNTEAFF
TRBJ1-3,-,TRBV9,CASSPRGGSGNTIYF
TRBJ1-3,-,TRBV7-6,CASSLVSLGNGNTIYF
TRBJ2-7,-,TRBV5-1,CASSLGGDYYEQYF
TRBJ2-3,-,TRBV9,CASSVGVREGTDTQYF
TRBJ1-1,-,TRBV19,CASSNRGTEAFF
TRBJ1-2,-,TRBV28,CASSPRGGNYGYTF
TRBJ2-7,few,TRBV14,CASRRAGQTAEQYF
TRBJ2-2,-,TRBV18,CASSSKRNRDRTANTGELFF
TRBJ2-2,-,TRBV7-2,CASSPRRQATGELFF
TRBJ2-3,-,TRBV5-4,CASSHHRDGTDTQYF
TRBJ1-2,-,TRBV20-1,CSAPDRAGYTF
TRBJ1-2,-,TRBV5-1,CASSLGDTTRGYTF
TRBJ2-2,-,TRBV4-3,CASSWTGGTGELFF
TRBJ1-1,-,TRBV7-7,CASSPGQGGRAFF
TRBJ2-7,-,TRBV6-5,CASSPSFTSIYEQYF
TRBJ2-6,-,TRBV27,CASSLWGTAGANVLTF
TRBJ2-7,once,TRBV7-2,CASSLDRGPYEQYF
TRBJ2-3,-,TRBV7-2,CASIMTVLTDTQYF
TRBJ2-5,-,TRBV5-1,CASSLGFVAQETQYF
TRBJ2-1,-,TRBV28,CASSRSTSGGQQFF
TRBJ1-4,-,TRBV2,CASSYTKEKLFF
TRBJ1-2,-,TRBV28,CASSFPPSGYTF
TRBJ1-6,few,TRBV6-4,CASSDGQGLSSPLHF
TRBJ1-6,-,TRBV6-1,CATTTGSSYNSPLHF
TRBJ2-5,-,TRBV4-3,CASSQVVGVRETQYF
TRBJ1-2,few,TRBV2,CASSASRGDYGYTF
TRBJ2-7,-,TRBV7-9,CASSPPDRAYEQYF
TRBJ1-2,-,TRBV10-3,CAISDWVRSYGYTF
TRBJ1-6,-,TRBV6-5,CASTVNPNSPLHF
TRBJ1-2,-,TRBV6-5,CASSLEGVGGYTF
TRBJ1-1,-,TRBV5-1,CASSSGGAEAFF
-,few,TRBV4-1,CASSQGLNYEQYF
TRBJ1-4,few,TRBV19,CASSIPGQEEKLFF
TRBJ2-7,few,TRBV2,CAGGQRTYEQYF
TRBJ2-7,-,TRBV28,CASSLYLDRTYEQYF
TRBJ2-1,once,TRBV5-1,CASSLNRQGRFSYNEQFF
TRBJ1-1,-,TRBV9,CASSVGTRTEAFF
TRBJ1-2,-,TRBV28,CASSLWGQTAYGYTF
TRBJ2-4,-,TRBV6-6,CASRQRDKPAKNIQYF
TRBJ1-2,-,TRBV4-1,CASSQGGARIGYGYTF
TRBJ1-4,-,TRBV2,CASSLGQGLEKLFF
TRBJ1-1,-,TRBV18,CASSPPWDRGNTEAFF
TRBJ1-5,-,TRBV19,CATKGYLGTGPQPQHF
TRBJ2-1,-,TRBV18,CASFDSSSYNEQFF